A single sample is the source of the 17 T cell receptor beta chains below, sequenced in a study of blood T cell repertoires in COVID-19. Only in-frame clones appear in the TCRdb table, and some are missing; sequencing was by immunoSEQ multiplex PCR. The table includes more than 250,000 clones, over 75% detected once. Sequencing was performed on peripheral blood. The source of these receptors is a human donor in a cohort sampled during active COVID-19.

As regards this clone: Distinct nucleotide sequences in the sample also encode this CDR3. The chain is built from TRBV12-3 or TRBV12-4 and TRBJ2-7; D is possibly TRBD1 (5 bases). The CDR3 covers 13 residues. Trimming shortened V by 1 base and J by 2 bases, and 6 bases separated the two germline ends. CDR3 sequence reads: CASSLGQTYEQYF. The DNA of the CDR3 is TGTGCCAGCAGTTTAGGACAGACCTACGAGCAGTACTTC.

The rearrangement links TRBV18 to TRBJ2-3, with D perhaps TRBD2 (6 bases). Trimming shortened V by 3 bases and J by 6 bases, and 16 bases separated the two germline ends. CDR1 and CDR2 (germline): KGHSH, LQKENI. There are 15 residues in the CDR3. The CDR3 loop reads CASSPALAPADTQYF. CDR3 DNA sequence: TGTGCCAGCTCACCCGCACTAGCCCCTGCGGATACGCAGTATTTT.

V is TRBV19 and J is TRBJ1-6, with D perhaps matching TRBD1 (5 bases). CDR3 length equals 12 residues. Germline-derived CDR1 and CDR2 are LNHDA and SQIVND (reference sequence). Trimming left V 6 bases short and J 11 bases short, with 11 bases between. The CDR3 coding sequence is TGTGCCAGTAGCAGGGATTTGACACCCCTCCACTTT. As protein: CASSRDLTPLHF.

J is TRBJ1-2 and V is TRBV7-8, with a tentative D call TRBD1 (6 bases). The V gene's germline CDR1 is SGHVS and CDR2 FQNEAQ. The CDR3 loop spans 14 amino acids. Trimming stripped 2 bases from V and 2 bases from J, with 9 bases between. The CDR3 DNA is TGTGCCAGCAGCTTACCCGGACAGAACTATGGCTACACCTTC. This gives the protein CASSLPGQNYGYTF.

CDR3 in DNA: TGTGCCAGCAGTTATCAGGGACAGTCCAGGGGCTACACCTTC. Protein product: CASSYQGQSRGYTF. The J gene is TRBJ1-2, the V gene TRBV6-6, with 7 bases matching TRBD1. CDR1 MNHNY and CDR2 SVGAGI come from the germline V gene (reference sequence). After removal of 3 bases from V and 8 bases from J, the junction contained 9 bases not matched to a gene. The CDR3 extends over 14 amino acids.

The V and J genes are TRBV5-8 and TRBJ1-5; 7 bases match TRBD1. V lost 3 bases, J lost 4 bases, and 7 bases stayed unmatched. The CDR3 spans 15 residues. Germline V lookup: CDR1 SGHTS, CDR2 YDEGEE. Here the CDR3 reads CASSSGTVMNQPQHF. CDR3 DNA sequence: TGTGCCAGCAGCTCCGGGACAGTAATGAATCAGCCCCAGCATTTT. Using reference TRBV5-8 and TRBJ1-5 for the parts outside the CDR3, the full variable domain is EAGVTQSPTHLIKTRGQQATLRCSPISGHTSVYWYQQALGLGLQFLLWYDEGEERNRGNFPPRFSGRQFPNYSSELNVNALELEDSALYLCASSSGTVMNQPQHFGDGTRLSIL.

The chain is built from TRBV29-1 and TRBJ1-1; D gene uncertain. The V and J ends lost 3 bases and 4 bases respectively, with 18 bases between them. CDR3 size: 15 residues. The germline gives CDR1 SQVTM, CDR2 ANQGSEA. Written as DNA, the CDR3 is TGCAGCGTTGACATCCCCCGGGGTTTTAGCACTGAAGCTTTCTTT. Protein sequence: CSVDIPRGFSTEAFF.

The chain employs TRBV10-3 and TRBJ1-1; D is ambiguous. Trimming took off 3 bases at V and 1 base at J, with 9 bases between the two ends. Germline assignment: CDR1 ENHRY and CDR2 SYGVKD. CDR3 length: 14 residues. CDR3 region: CAISDELSNTEAFF. In DNA form, the CDR3 reads TGTGCCATCAGTGATGAACTGTCGAACACTGAAGCTTTCTTT.

The rearrangement uses TRBV4-1 and TRBJ2-3, with 7 bases that match TRBD2. Trimming removed 0 bases from V and 0 bases from J; junction bases left unmatched: 12. The CDR3 spans 19 residues. CDR1 MGHRA and CDR2 YSYEKL come from the germline V gene. The CDR3 sequence: CASSQELSGTTISTDTQYF. The CDR3 bases are TGCGCCAGCAGCCAAGAGTTGTCCGGGACTACTATTAGCACAGATACGCAGTATTTT.

The chain joins TRBV19 to TRBJ2-7, with 13 bases identical to TRBD2. After removal of 10 bases from V and 2 bases from J, the junction contained 5 bases not matched to a gene. The CDR3 totals 14 residues. Germline V CDR1 and CDR2: LNHDA, SQIVND (reference sequence). In DNA form, the CDR3 reads TGTGCCACCCGGACTAGCGGGAGTGCCTACGAGCAGTACTTC. This translates into CATRTSGSAYEQYF.

V is TRBV6-5 and J is TRBJ2-1; 7 bases are a match to TRBD2. CDR1 is MNHEY and CDR2 is SVGAGI in the germline V gene. The V gene end was trimmed by 3 bases and the J gene end by 5 bases; junction bases not matched to a gene: 10. The CDR3 totals 16 residues. CDR3 sequence: CASSYKPGGSHNEQFF. In DNA form, the CDR3 reads TGTGCCAGCAGTTATAAACCCGGGGGGTCCCACAATGAGCAGTTCTTC.

The chain uses TRBV11-2 and TRBJ2-1, with TRBD2 identical over 8 bases. The CDR3 sequence is 16 residues long. The V gene's germline CDR1 is SGHAT and CDR2 FQNNGV. The J segment lost 1 base and the V segment lost 5 bases, leaving 7 bases of the junction unmatched. The CDR3 DNA follows: TGTGCCAGCAGCATTAGCGGGACAAGGTCCTACAATGAGCAGTTCTTC. Translated, it gives CASSISGTRSYNEQFF.

The chain carries TRBV5-6 and TRBJ2-5; D is perhaps TRBD2 (6 bases). The CDR3 is 14 amino acids. Trimming removed 0 bases at V and 5 bases at J, with 11 bases between. Germline CDR1 and CDR2: SGHDT and YYEEEE. This chain's CDR3 is CASSLVGGSETQYF. The CDR3, as DNA: TGTGCCAGCAGCTTGGTGGGGGGTTCGGAGACCCAGTACTTC.

V gene TRBV4-1 combines with J gene TRBJ1-5; D possibly corresponds to TRBD1 (5 bases). CDR3 length equals 14 residues. V lost 1 base to trimming and J lost 7 bases, with 11 bases between them. CDR1 is MGHRA and CDR2 is YSYEKL in the germline V gene. CDR3 nucleotide sequence: TGCGCCAGCAGCCAAGGTCCCAGGGAACAGCCCCAGCATTTT. Translation gives CASSQGPREQPQHF.

The V gene is TRBV5-4, the J gene TRBJ2-4; D is possibly TRBD2 (6 bases). CDR1 and CDR2 from the germline V gene are SGHNT and YYREEE (reference sequence). V gave up 0 bases and J gave up 8 bases, with 21 bases separating them. CDR3 length equals 17 residues. In DNA, the CDR3 is TGTGCCAGCAGCTTGGGCGGGGTTGGGCCGTCCGTAGACATTCAGTACTTC. Translated, it gives CASSLGGVGPSVDIQYF.

The J gene is TRBJ1-2, the V gene TRBV27, with D maybe TRBD1 (6 bases). Per the germline V gene, CDR1 is MNHEY and CDR2 is SMNVEV (reference sequence). This CDR3 has 15 residues. The ends were cut back, 4 bases at V and 3 bases at J, with 15 bases in the middle. In DNA form, the CDR3 reads TGTGCCAGCAGTTCCCTCTCATCAGGGGACTATGGCTACACCTTC. Residues: CASSSLSSGDYGYTF.

This clone occurred once. A much larger clone differs from this one at a single base, so this may be a read error. This chain uses TRBV7-8 with TRBJ2-2; D is undetermined. V lost 1 base and J 5 bases, leaving 5 bases between the germline ends. The CDR3 spans 13 residues. Germline CDR1 reads SGHVS; CDR2 reads FQNEAQ. CDR3 region: CASSLVRTGELFF. In nucleotides, the CDR3 is TGTGCCAGCAGCTTAGTCAGGACCGGGGAGCTGTTTTTT.